One and the same sample provided the 21 T cell receptor beta chains below, sequenced in a study of T cell repertoires in cytomegalovirus infection. These receptors have no known antigen. Via MiXCR, TCRdb re-called the reads, giving one row per CDR3 protein. The sample has 300,000 to 400,000 distinct CDR3 sequences, 25% to 30% seen once. Sequencing was performed on cultured PBMCs, taken from culture after CMV antigen stimulation. The origin of the receptors is a human donor in good health (CMV status not recorded). Some clones in this sample may be carry-over from other donors' samples.

As DNA, the CDR3 is TGCAGTGCTAGCCCCACATCGTTCTCGGGACAGGGACAAGAGACCCAGTACTTC. It encodes CSASPTSFSGQGQETQYF. The chain is built from TRBV20-1 and TRBJ2-5, with 9 bases fitting TRBD1. V lost 3 bases, J lost 2 bases, and 16 bases stayed unmatched. Germline-derived CDR1 and CDR2 are DFQATT and SNEGSKA (reference sequence). This CDR3 contains 18 residues.

The V gene is TRBV20-1, the J gene TRBJ2-7; a possible D gene is TRBD1 (5 bases). CDR1 is DFQATT, CDR2 SNEGSKA, per germline (reference sequence). V lost 6 bases, J lost 3 bases, and 21 bases lay in between. This CDR3 is 15 amino acids long. Written as DNA, the CDR3 is TGCAGTGCCTCGGTGAAGGGGCAGCCTGTCTACGAGCAGTACTTC. It is translated as CSASVKGQPVYEQYF.

The chain links TRBV18 to TRBJ1-2; 9 bases match TRBD1. V trimming: 2 bases; J trimming: 8 bases; junction bases outside the gene matches: 3. CDR3 length equals 13 residues. The germline CDR1 and CDR2 sequences are KGHSH and LQKENI. CDR3: CASSPSGTGGYTF. CDR3 DNA sequence: TGTGCCAGCTCACCATCCGGGACAGGGGGCTACACCTTC.

About this clonotype: A clone one base away is much larger, so this may be a read error. The chain uses TRBV9 and TRBJ1-3; D remains ambiguous. CDR3 length: 13 amino acids. Germline-derived CDR1 and CDR2 are SGDLS and YYNGEE. V lost 5 bases to trimming and J lost 0 bases, with 6 bases between them. CDR3 region: CASSKDSGNTIYF. CDR3 bases: TGTGCCAGCAGTAAAGACTCTGGAAACACCATATATTTT. The full variable domain, its missing parts supplied by reference TRBV9 and TRBJ1-3, is DSGVTQTPKHLITATGQRVTLRCSPRSGDLSVYWYQQSLDQGLQFLIQYYNGEERAKGNILERFSAQQFPDLHSELNLSSLELGDSALYFCASSKDSGNTIYFGEGSWLTVV.

The V call is TRBV20-1, the J call TRBJ1-4, with 7 bases identical to TRBD1. The length of the CDR3 is 13 residues. With 6 bases clipped from V and 4 bases from J, the junction kept 5 bases outside the gene matches. Germline V gene data show CDR1 as DFQATT and CDR2 as SNEGSKA (reference sequence). CDR3 sequence reads: CSARTGLNEKLFF. The CDR3 region has the DNA TGCAGTGCCAGGACAGGCCTTAATGAAAAACTGTTTTTT.

This clonotype showed up many times. The V and J genes are TRBV28 and TRBJ2-2; TRBD2 matches at 14 bases. The J segment lost 2 bases and the V segment lost 3 bases, leaving 5 bases of the junction unmatched. The germline CDR1 and CDR2 sequences are MDHEN and SYDVKM. This CDR3 has 18 residues. DNA for the CDR3: TGTGCCAGCAGTTTCTGGGGACTAGCGGGAGTAAACACCGGGGAGCTGTTTTTT. This codes for CASSFWGLAGVNTGELFF.

The rearrangement uses TRBV6-5 and TRBJ1-1, with D perhaps TRBD1 (6 bases). The ends were cut back, 0 bases at V and 5 bases at J, with 13 bases in the middle. CDR1 MNHEY and CDR2 SVGAGI come from the germline V gene. The CDR3 sequence is 15 residues long. CDR3 nucleotide sequence: TGTGCCAGCAGTTACTCGGCCGGGGGCGGGACTGAAGCTTTCTTT. Protein product: CASSYSAGGGTEAFF.

This sequence joins TRBV19 and TRBJ2-1; TRBD1 or TRBD2 may be the D gene (5 bases each). The V end was cut by 2 bases, the J end by 8 bases, with 13 bases between. CDR3 length equals 14 residues. Germline CDR1 is LNHDA and CDR2 is SQIVND (reference sequence). Here the CDR3 reads CASSIWGKGDEQFF. Written as DNA, the CDR3 is TGTGCCAGTAGTATATGGGGGAAAGGCGATGAGCAGTTCTTC.

The CDR3 DNA reads as TGTGCCATAAAGGGACAGGGGGCTTGGAACACTGAAGCTTTCTTT. Encoded protein: CAIKGQGAWNTEAFF. This chain links TRBV6-6 with TRBJ1-1, with 12 positions matching TRBD1. Unmatched junction bases numbered 7, after V lost 10 bases and J lost 1 base. The CDR3 has 15 residues. CDR1 is MNHNY, CDR2 SVGAGI, per germline (reference sequence).

This clonotype was counted a few times. This sequence joins TRBV12-3 or TRBV12-4 and TRBJ2-1; D is unresolved. V lost 9 bases to trimming and J lost 0 bases, with 12 bases between them. The CDR3 runs to 14 residues. In DNA, the CDR3 is TGTGCCAGTACTGTAGACACCTCCTACAATGAGCAGTTCTTC. This gives the protein CASTVDTSYNEQFF.

This clonotype was observed a few times. The chain carries TRBV5-1 and TRBJ2-2; 8 bases line up with TRBD1. Per the germline V gene, CDR1 is SGHRS and CDR2 is YFSETQ. The CDR3 runs 15 residues. The V segment lost 7 bases and the J segment 5 bases; nucleotides outside the gene matches: 10. The CDR3 DNA reads as TGCGCCAGCGATCCGGGACAGGCAGGAACCGGGGAGCTGTTTTTT. Translating it yields CASDPGQAGTGELFF.

The chain carries TRBV20-1 and TRBJ2-1; 9 positions agree with TRBD2. J lost 10 bases, V lost 4 bases, and 14 bases had no gene match. Germline V CDR1 and CDR2: DFQATT, SNEGSKA (reference sequence). This CDR3 spans 15 amino acids. CDR3 nucleotides: TGCAGTGCTAAGCCGGGACTAGCTGGCAAAGGGGAGCAGTTCTTC. It is translated as CSAKPGLAGKGEQFF.

V is TRBV20-1 and J is TRBJ1-1; TRBD1 agrees at 8 bases. J was trimmed by 5 bases and V by 1 base; bases with no gene match: 6. Per germline, CDR1 DFQATT and CDR2 SNEGSKA (reference sequence). This CDR3 comprises 14 residues. CDR3 sequence reads: CSARGGQGWTEAFF. The CDR3 DNA is TGCAGTGCTAGAGGCGGACAGGGCTGGACTGAAGCTTTCTTT.

This clonotype was detected a few times. The chain has TRBV28 and TRBJ2-1; D possibly corresponds to TRBD1 (6 bases). Germline CDR1 MDHEN, CDR2 SYDVKM. The CDR3 is made up of 23 amino acids. Between the trimmed V and J ends, which lost 6 bases and 0 bases, there was a span of 36 bases. The CDR3 loop is CASSAGTSLSGPAPESSYNEQFF. The DNA of the CDR3 is TGTGCCAGCAGCGCAGGGACATCTCTAAGTGGACCTGCCCCCGAAAGCTCCTACAATGAGCAGTTCTTC. Supplemented by reference TRBV28 and TRBJ2-1, the full variable domain reads DVKVTQSSRYLVKRTGEKVFLECVQDMDHENMFWYRQDPGLGLRLIYFSYDVKMKEKGDIPEGYSVSREKKERFSLILESASTNQTSMYLCASSAGTSLSGPAPESSYNEQFFGPGTRLTVL.

In its sample, this clonotype was seen once. The V gene is TRBV4-1, the J gene TRBJ2-5; TRBD2 aligns across 7 bases. Trimming removed 1 base from V and 1 base from J; junction bases left unmatched: 9. The V gene's germline CDR1 is MGHRA and CDR2 YSYEKL. The CDR3 is 17 amino acids. The CDR3 region is CASSQVGRENGQETQYF. CDR3 in DNA: TGCGCCAGCAGCCAAGTGGGGCGGGAGAATGGCCAAGAGACCCAGTACTTC.

The chain recombines TRBV10-3 with TRBJ1-2; 7 nucleotides agree with TRBD1. Germline assignment: CDR1 ENHRY and CDR2 SYGVKD. J was trimmed by 4 bases and V by 6 bases; bases with no gene match: 5. This CDR3 has 13 amino acids. For the CDR3, the DNA is TGTGCCATCAGACCCGGGGACAGCTATGGCTACACCTTC. The encoded protein is CAIRPGDSYGYTF.

The sample holds a few counts of this clonotype. This chain links TRBV28 with TRBJ1-5; TRBD1 might be the D (5 bases). Trimming stripped 9 bases from V and 4 bases from J, with 16 bases between. CDR3 size: 14 residues. Per the germline V gene, CDR1 is MDHEN and CDR2 is SYDVKM. The CDR3 loop is CASLPGLWNQPQHF. Here the CDR3 DNA reads TGTGCCAGTCTTCCGGGACTTTGGAATCAGCCCCAGCATTTT.

This clonotype was seen only a few times. This chain uses TRBV11-3 with TRBJ2-1; 7 bases match TRBD1. This CDR3 is 14 amino acids long. In germline, CDR1 is SGHNT, CDR2 YENEEA. V trimming: 4 bases; J trimming: 6 bases; junction bases outside the gene matches: 6. The CDR3 coding sequence is TGTGCCAGCAGCTCCACAGGGGCCAGCAATGAGCAGTTCTTC. Translation: CASSSTGASNEQFF.

A few counts support this clonotype. The genes are TRBV7-2 and TRBJ2-1; TRBD1 agrees at 7 bases. Germline values: CDR1 SGHTA, CDR2 FQGNSA. J lost 8 bases, V lost 2 bases, and 9 bases had no gene match. CDR3 length: 15 amino acids. CDR3 sequence (DNA): TGTGCCAGCAGCTTAAGGGGGCGACCTTCGGATGAGCAGTTCTTC. This translates into CASSLRGRPSDEQFF.

The gene calls are TRBV3-1 and TRBJ2-5; maybe TRBD1 (6 bases). Per the germline V gene, CDR1 is LGHDT and CDR2 is YNNKEL (reference sequence). The V end lost 2 bases, the J end lost 0 bases, and 13 bases lay between the germline ends. The CDR3 is 16 residues long. Here the CDR3 DNA reads TGTGCCAGCAGCCAACCAGGGGTGGGGTACCAAGAGACCCAGTACTTC. Its protein product is CASSQPGVGYQETQYF.

This clonotype has only a few counts. The chain joins TRBV7-6 to TRBJ1-2; D is uncertain. Per germline, CDR1 SGHVS and CDR2 FNYEAQ. V dropped 5 bases and J dropped 9 bases, with 16 bases sitting between them. This CDR3 region has 13 residues. The CDR3 protein is CASSPGGRRSYTF. The DNA for the CDR3 is TGTGCCAGCAGCCCCGGCGGGCGTAGGAGCTACACCTTC. The entire variable domain, with the rest obtained from reference TRBV7-6 and TRBJ1-2, is as follows: GAGVSQSPRYKVTKRGQDVALRCDPISGHVSLYWYRQALGQGPEFLTYFNYEAQQDKSGLPNDRFSAERPEGSISTLTIQRTEQRDSAMYRCASSPGGRRSYTFGSGTRLTVV.